The clone carrying this T cell receptor (beta chain) was observed a single time. The target antigen is unknown. Donors were drawn from the approximately 120-subject validation cohort, separate from the approximately 700-subject first cohort. This specimen belongs to a study of cytomegalovirus exposure and HLA in healthy donors. Overall study findings and caveats: One later analysis, an examination of the approximately 130 validation repertoires, found that first-cohort TCR clusters tended to co-occur in them. A few CMV-associated chains proved CMV antigen-specific in vitro.

Method: immunoSEQ multiplex PCR; TCRdb's copy keeps in-frame clones and lacks some. This sample has about 170,000 clones, with approximately 96% found just once. CDR3 length equals 16 residues. Germline assignment: CDR1 MDHEN and CDR2 SYDVKM. Trimming left V 5 bases short and J 5 bases short, with 22 bases between. Sequencing was performed on PBMCs. The chain has TRBV28 and TRBJ2-7, with D possibly being TRBD1 (7 bases). The clonotype originates from a woman between 18 and 29 years old in good health and CMV-seronegative. This CDR3 is CASSLLGGRGFNEQYF. The CDR3, as DNA: TGTGCCAGCAGTCTCCTGGGGGGCAGGGGGTTCAACGAGCAGTACTTC.